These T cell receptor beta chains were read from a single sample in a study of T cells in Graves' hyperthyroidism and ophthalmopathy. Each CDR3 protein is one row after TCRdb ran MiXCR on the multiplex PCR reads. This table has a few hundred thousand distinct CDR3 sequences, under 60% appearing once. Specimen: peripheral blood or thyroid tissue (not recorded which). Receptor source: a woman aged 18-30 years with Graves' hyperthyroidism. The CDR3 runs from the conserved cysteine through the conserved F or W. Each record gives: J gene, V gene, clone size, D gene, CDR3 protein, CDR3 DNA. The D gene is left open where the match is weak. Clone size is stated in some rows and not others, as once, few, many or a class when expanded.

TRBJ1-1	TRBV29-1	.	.	CSIEQGRTEAFF	TGCAGCATCGAGCAGGGCCGCACTGAAGCTTTCTTT
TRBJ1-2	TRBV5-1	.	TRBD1	CASSLAGTGNYGYTF	TGCGCCAGCAGCTTGGCCGGGACAGGGAATTATGGCTACACCTTC
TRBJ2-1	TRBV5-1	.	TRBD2	CASSFVTSGYNEQFF	TGCGCCAGCAGCTTTGTGACTAGCGGCTACAATGAGCAGTTCTTC
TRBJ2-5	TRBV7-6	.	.	CASSLVERVKETQYF	TGTGCCAGCAGCTTAGTTGAGCGGGTGAAAGAGACCCAGTACTTC
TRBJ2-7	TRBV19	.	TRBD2	CASSMLGGTSYEQYF	TGTGCCAGTAGTATGCTCGGGGGGACCTCCTACGAGCAGTACTTC
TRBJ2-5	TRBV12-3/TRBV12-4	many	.	CASSLSQFKETQYF	TGTGCCAGCAGTTTAAGCCAGTTCAAAGAGACCCAGTACTTC
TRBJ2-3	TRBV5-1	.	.	CASSAGDDTQYF	TGCGCCAGCAGCGCCGGGGACGATACGCAGTATTTT
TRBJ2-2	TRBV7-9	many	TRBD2	CASSHGGAASGTGELFF	TGTGCCAGCAGCCACGGTGGGGCGGCTAGCGGCACCGGGGAGCTGTTTTTT
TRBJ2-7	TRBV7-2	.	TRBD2	CASSAAGGTSYERYF	TGTGCCAGCAGCGCCGCGGGAGGCACCTCCTACGAGCGGTACTTC
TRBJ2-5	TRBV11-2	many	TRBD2	CASSSRLAGEDPETQYF	TGTGCCAGCAGCTCTAGACTAGCGGGAGAAGATCCCGAGACCCAGTACTTC
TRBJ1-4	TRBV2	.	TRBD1	CASSWDRGTNEKLFF	TGTGCCAGCAGTTGGGACAGGGGAACTAATGAAAAACTGTTTTTT
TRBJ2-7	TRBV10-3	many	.	CAIRMDSASYEQYF	TGTGCCATCAGAATGGACTCGGCCTCCTACGAGCAGTACTTC
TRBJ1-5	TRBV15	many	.	CATSRAFPNEPQHF	TGTGCCACCAGCAGAGCCTTCCCGAATGAGCCCCAGCATTTT
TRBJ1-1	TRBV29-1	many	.	CSVVEDRPEAFF	TGCAGCGTTGTTGAGGACCGGCCTGAAGCTTTCTTT
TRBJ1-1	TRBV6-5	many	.	CASSYSSIGSSWTEAFF	TGTGCCAGCAGTTACTCGAGTATCGGGTCCTCGTGGACTGAAGCTTTCTTT
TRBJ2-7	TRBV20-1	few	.	CSALARGNSYEQYF	TGCAGTGCCCTCGCCCGAGGGAACTCCTACGAGCAGTACTTC
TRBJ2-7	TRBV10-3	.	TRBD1	CAISEALPGQGSNEQYF	TGTGCCATCAGTGAGGCTCTACCGGGACAGGGGTCCAACGAGCAGTACTTC
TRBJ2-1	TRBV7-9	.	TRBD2	CASSFGLAGEALNEQFF	TGTGCCAGCAGCTTTGGCCTAGCGGGAGAGGCTCTCAATGAGCAGTTCTTC
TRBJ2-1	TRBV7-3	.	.	CASSPWGLQGYNEQFF	TGTGCCAGCAGTCCCTGGGGACTACAGGGCTACAATGAGCAGTTCTTC
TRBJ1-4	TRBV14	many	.	CASSRGLSATNEKLFF	TGTGCCAGCAGCCGGGGACTGAGCGCAACTAATGAAAAACTGTTTTTT
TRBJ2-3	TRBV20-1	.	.	CSALLTRSDAQYF	TGCAGTGCTCTTTTGACTAGGTCAGATGCGCAGTATTTT
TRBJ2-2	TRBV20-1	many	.	CSARPTGRTGELFF	TGCAGTGCTAGACCGACAGGGAGGACCGGGGAGCTGTTTTTT
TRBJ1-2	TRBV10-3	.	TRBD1	CAARSRGTGHYGYTF	TGTGCCGCTCGTTCTCGTGGGACAGGACACTATGGCTACACCTTC
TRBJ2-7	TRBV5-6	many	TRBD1	CASSLPGQGAQREQYF	TGTGCCAGCAGCTTACCCGGACAGGGGGCCCAACGCGAGCAGTACTTC
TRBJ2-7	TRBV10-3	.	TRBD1	CAISEPGQGPYEQYF	TGTGCCATCAGTGAACCGGGACAGGGTCCCTACGAGCAGTACTTC
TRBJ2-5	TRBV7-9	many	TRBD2	CASSLLAAQETQYF	TGTGCCAGCAGCCTACTAGCGGCCCAAGAGACCCAGTACTTC
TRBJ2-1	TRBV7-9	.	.	CASSEVDTKQFF	TGCGCCAGCAGTGAGGTAGACACAAAGCAGTTCTTC
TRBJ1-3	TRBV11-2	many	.	CASSLRESPGNTIYF	TGTGCCAGCAGCTTAAGGGAGTCCCCTGGAAACACCATATATTTT
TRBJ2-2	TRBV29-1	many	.	CSVRGASLTGELFF	TGCAGCGTTCGGGGGGCTTCCCTCACCGGGGAGCTGTTTTTT
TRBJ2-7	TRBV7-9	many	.	CASSLGQAPYEQYF	TGTGCCAGCAGCTTAGGACAGGCTCCCTACGAGCAGTACTTC
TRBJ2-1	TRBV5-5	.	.	CASSLISGGEQFF	TGCGCCAGCAGCTTGATCTCCGGCGGTGAGCAGTTCTTC
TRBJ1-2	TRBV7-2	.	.	CASSLDPDPGSGNTF	TGTGCCAGCAGCTTAGATCCTGACCCAGGCTCTGGAAACACCTTC
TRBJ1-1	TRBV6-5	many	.	CASSYGGTEAFF	TGTGCCAGCAGTTATGGGGGCACTGAAGCTTTCTTT
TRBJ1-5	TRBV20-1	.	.	CSPGQSNQPQHF	TGCAGCCCAGGACAGAGCAATCAGCCCCAGCATTTT
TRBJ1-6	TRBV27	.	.	CASSYRSSYNSPLHF	TGTGCCAGCAGCTACAGGAGCTCCTATAATTCACCCCTCCACTTT
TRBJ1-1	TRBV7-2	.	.	CAGSLGVSTEAFF	TGTGCCGGCAGCCTAGGCGTGAGCACTGAAGCTTTCTTT
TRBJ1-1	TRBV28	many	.	CASSSPTEAFF	TGTGCCAGCAGTTCCCCCACTGAAGCTTTCTTT
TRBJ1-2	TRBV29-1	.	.	CSVARDNIYGYTF	TGCAGCGTTGCCCGGGACAATATCTATGGCTACACCTTC
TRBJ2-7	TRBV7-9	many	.	CASSLATRRISFYEQYF	TGTGCCAGCAGCTTAGCGACGAGGCGGATCTCCTTCTACGAGCAGTACTTC
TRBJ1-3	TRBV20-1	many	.	CSAVDPSGNTIYF	TGCAGTGCCGTGGACCCCTCTGGAAACACCATATATTTT
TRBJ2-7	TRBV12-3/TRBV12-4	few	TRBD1	CASSEIWTGREQYF	TGTGCCAGCAGCGAGATTTGGACAGGGCGCGAGCAGTACTTC
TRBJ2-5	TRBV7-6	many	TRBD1	CASSATGQGEETQYF	TGTGCCAGCAGCGCGACGGGACAGGGCGAAGAGACCCAGTACTTC
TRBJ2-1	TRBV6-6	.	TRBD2	CASSYTTSGRTEQFF	TGTGCCAGCAGTTATACGACTAGCGGGAGGACAGAGCAGTTCTTC
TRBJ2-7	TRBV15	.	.	CAISRDINYEQYF	TGTGCCATCAGCAGAGACATTAACTATGAGCAGTACTTC
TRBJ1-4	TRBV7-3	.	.	CASSQGRGGAEKLFF	TGTGCCAGCAGCCAAGGCAGGGGAGGGGCTGAAAAACTGTTTTTT
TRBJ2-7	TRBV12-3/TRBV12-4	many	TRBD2	CASRPAGGSHEQYF	TGTGCCAGCAGACCAGCGGGAGGGTCTCACGAGCAGTACTTC
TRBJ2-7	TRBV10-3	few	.	CACGPAEQYF	TGTGCCTGTGGCCCAGCCGAGCAGTACTTC
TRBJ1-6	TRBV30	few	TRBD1	CAGKYRGSYNSPLHF	TGTGCCGGAAAGTACAGGGGCTCCTATAATTCACCCCTCCACTTT
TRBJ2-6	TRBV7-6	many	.	CASSGSGANVLTF	TGTGCCAGCAGTGGCTCTGGGGCCAACGTCCTGACTTTC
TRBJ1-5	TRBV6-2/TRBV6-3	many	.	CATSVLDNQPQHF	TGTGCCACCAGTGTGTTGGACAATCAGCCCCAGCATTTT
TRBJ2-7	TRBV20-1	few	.	CSARIGGPNEQYF	TGCAGTGCTAGGATCGGGGGACCCAATGAGCAGTACTTC
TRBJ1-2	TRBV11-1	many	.	CASSPHEGGWMGYTF	TGTGCCAGCAGCCCGCATGAGGGTGGATGGATGGGCTACACCTTC
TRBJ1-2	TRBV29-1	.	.	CSALPGLGYGYTF	TGCAGCGCTCTGCCGGGGCTCGGCTATGGCTACACCTTC
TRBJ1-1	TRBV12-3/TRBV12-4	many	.	CASTPGGRMNTEAFF	TGTGCCAGCACCCCGGGGGGGAGAATGAACACTGAAGCTTTCTTT
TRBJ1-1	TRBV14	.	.	CASSLGGYGTEAFF	TGTGCCAGCAGCCTGGGCGGGTACGGCACTGAAGCTTTCTTT
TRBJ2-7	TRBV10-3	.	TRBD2	CAISEGGLAGVGEQYF	TGTGCCATCAGTGAGGGGGGACTAGCGGGAGTGGGGGAGCAGTACTTC
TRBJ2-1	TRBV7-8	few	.	CASSLSGADEQFF	TGTGCCAGCAGCTTATCAGGAGCGGATGAGCAGTTCTTC
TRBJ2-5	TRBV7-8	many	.	CASSFNSGQETQYF	TGTGCCAGCAGCTTTAATAGCGGCCAAGAGACCCAGTACTTC
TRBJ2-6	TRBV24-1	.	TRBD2	CATSDSGTSGSSTGANVLTF	TGTGCCACCAGTGACTCCGGGACTAGCGGGAGTAGTACTGGGGCCAACGTCCTGACTTTC
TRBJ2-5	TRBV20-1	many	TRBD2	CSATTGGLALQETQYF	TGCAGTGCCACCACGGGGGGGCTAGCCCTTCAAGAGACCCAGTACTTC